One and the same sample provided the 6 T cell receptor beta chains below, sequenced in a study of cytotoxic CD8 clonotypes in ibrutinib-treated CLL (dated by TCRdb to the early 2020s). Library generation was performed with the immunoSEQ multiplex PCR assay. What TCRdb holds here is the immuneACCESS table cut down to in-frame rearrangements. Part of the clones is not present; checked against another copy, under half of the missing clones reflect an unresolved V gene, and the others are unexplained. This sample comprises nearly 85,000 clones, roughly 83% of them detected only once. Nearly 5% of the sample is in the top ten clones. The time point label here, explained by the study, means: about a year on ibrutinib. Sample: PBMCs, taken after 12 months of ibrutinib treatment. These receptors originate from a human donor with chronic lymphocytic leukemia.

The CDR3 DNA is TGCAGCGTTGAAGGGGGACCCGGCCAGCCCCAGCATTTT. It is translated as CSVEGGPGQPQHF. The chain joins TRBV29-1 to TRBJ1-5; a weak D match, TRBD1 (5 bases). Germline V gives CDR1 SQVTM, CDR2 ANQGSEA. V was clipped by 1 base and J by 7 bases, with 11 bases between them. The CDR3 length is 13 residues.

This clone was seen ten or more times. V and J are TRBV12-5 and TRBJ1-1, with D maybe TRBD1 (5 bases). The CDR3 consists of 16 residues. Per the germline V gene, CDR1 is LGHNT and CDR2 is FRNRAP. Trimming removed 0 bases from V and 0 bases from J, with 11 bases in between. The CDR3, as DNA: TGTGCTAGTGGTTTGGTCCTAGGACAATTGAACACTGAAGCTTTCTTT. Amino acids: CASGLVLGQLNTEAFF.

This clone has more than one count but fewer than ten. The CDR3 bases are TGTGCCAGCTCACCTTCGACAGGGTCTGGCTATGGCTACACCTTC. Amino acids: CASSPSTGSGYGYTF. V usage is TRBV18 and J usage is TRBJ1-2; TRBD1 agrees at 7 bases. V was clipped by 3 bases and J by 4 bases; unmatched bases: 8. The CDR3 sequence is 15 residues long. The germline gives CDR1 KGHSH, CDR2 LQKENI.

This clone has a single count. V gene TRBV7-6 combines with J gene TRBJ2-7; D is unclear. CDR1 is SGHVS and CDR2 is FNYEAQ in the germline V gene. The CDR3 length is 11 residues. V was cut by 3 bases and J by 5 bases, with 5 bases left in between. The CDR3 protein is CASSLINEQYF. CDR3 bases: TGTGCCAGCAGCTTGATCAACGAGCAGTACTTC.

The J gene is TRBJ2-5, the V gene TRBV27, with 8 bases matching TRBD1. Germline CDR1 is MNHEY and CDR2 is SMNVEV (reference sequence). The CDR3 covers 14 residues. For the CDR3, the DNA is TGTGGCGGGACAGGAAGAGGGCCACAAGAGACCCAGTACTTC. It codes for CGGTGRGPQETQYF.

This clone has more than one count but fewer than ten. In nucleotides, the CDR3 is TGTGCCAGCAGCGCCGACCCCCAGGCAAGCTCCTATAATTCACCCCTCCACTTT. This translates into CASSADPQASSYNSPLHF. The V call is TRBV9, the J call TRBJ1-6; no reliable D call. The CDR3 consists of 18 residues. The V end lost 3 bases, the J end lost 0 bases, and 16 bases lay between the germline ends. Germline CDR1 SGDLS, CDR2 YYNGEE.